This TCR beta chain comes out of a study of response to subunit inactivated influenza vaccine (dated by TCRdb to 2017 to 2018). A note on the overall study: The study used deep quantitative T cell receptor repertoire profiling to track responses to a trivalent subunit inactivated influenza vaccine.

A remark on this clonotype: Its antigen is currently not known. Per-base quality was not reported, and no clone a single base away is much larger than it.

Beyond this particular receptor, the publication reports: It was suggested by the authors that each seasonal influenza vaccination may recruit only a limited number of new T cells.

The library was generated by RT-PCR. Instrument on record: Illumina HiSeq 2500. TCRdb applied fastp at Q25 and MiXCR to the public reads, then kept only in-frame beta chains. Rows matching on CDR3 protein sequence are summarized as one entry with the most common DNA and genes. For this sample the table gives about 540,000 distinct CDR3 sequences, of which roughly 25% were detected only once. Of the sample, approximately 3% is held by the ten largest clones. V gives up 6 bases and J gives up 9 bases, and the segment between their germline ends measures 18 bases. CDR3 length: 15 amino acids, cysteine to phenylalanine. CDR3 DNA only is kept here, 45 bases in frame from base 1. In the germline V gene, CDR1 corresponds to MGHRA and CDR2 to YSYEKL. The sample was also reused in another study, on T cells expressing NK-cell markers. As that second study puts it: 5'RACE template switching, by which a universal primer site and unique molecular identifiers were added, was used to make TCR beta cDNA libraries. TCR beta-chain repertoires were profiled in sorted CD3+CD56+NKG2C+, CD3+CD56+NKG2C- and CD3+CD56-NKG2C+ T-cell subsets from several donors. Among the eight sequenced donors, seven were HCMV-seropositive and one was HCMV-seronegative. To restrict sorting to alphabetaTCR-expressing T cells, an anti-gammadeltaTCR antibody was added in several experiments. In six donors, the dominant CD3+CD56+NKG2C+ clonotypes ranked among the top 10 CD8+ clonotypes, making up roughly 1.0-7.0% of CD8+ T cells. Those dominant clonotypes were again the most abundant among CD3+CD56-NKG2C+ cells in four donors, at about 25-65%. Whether the expanded NKG2C-expressing T cell clones were specific for HCMV antigens was left unclear. Randomly selected healthy volunteers, three men and five women, were used as the eight sequenced donors. HCMV-specific IgG was detected in serum with a commercial ELISA kit to determine HCMV serostatus. Ficoll density gradient centrifugation was used to isolate peripheral blood mononuclear cells from blood. Magnetic immunoseparation with Miltenyi isolation kits was used to isolate CD4+ and CD8+ T cells from PBMC. Priming for cDNA synthesis came from the TCR beta constant segment, and two successive PCR amplification steps followed. Libraries were sequenced as 2 x 150 bp reads on Illumina HiSeq 2000/2500, MiSeq or NextSeq. Reads were demultiplexed and grouped by UMI with MIGEC, and clonotypes were assembled and quantified with MiTCR. To exclude erroneous sequences, only TCR cDNA sequences supported by at least two reads were retained. The tcR package was used for downstream repertoire analysis, and clonotypes were matched between fractions using CDR3 nucleotide sequence together with V segment. VDJmatch was used to annotate antigen specificity against VDJdb, with one amino acid substitution in CDR3 allowed.

The sequence was collected from a man in his forties or fifties who received an inactivated influenza vaccine. Donor details come from another sample of the same person, matched by shared clones. The sequenced sample was CD4+ T cells sorted from PBMCs, obtained roughly 12 days after vaccination. Recombination connected TRBV4-1 to TRBJ1-6; the D gene is not confidently resolved. The CDR3 region: CASSPGRGSGSPLHF. Read as DNA, the sequence is TGCGCCAGCAGTCCGGGCAGAGGGTCCGGTTCACCCCTCCACTTT.